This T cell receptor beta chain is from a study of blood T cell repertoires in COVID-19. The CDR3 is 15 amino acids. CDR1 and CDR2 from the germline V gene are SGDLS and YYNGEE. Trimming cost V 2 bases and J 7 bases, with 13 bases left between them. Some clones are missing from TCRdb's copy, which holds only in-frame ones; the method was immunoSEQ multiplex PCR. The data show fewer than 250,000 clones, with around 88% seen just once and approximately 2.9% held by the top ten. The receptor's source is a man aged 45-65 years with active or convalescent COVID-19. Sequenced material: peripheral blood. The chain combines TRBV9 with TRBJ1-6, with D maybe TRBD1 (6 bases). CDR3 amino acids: CASSVGGAGNSPLHF. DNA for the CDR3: TGTGCCAGCAGCGTGGGGGGGGCGGGAAATTCACCCCTCCACTTT. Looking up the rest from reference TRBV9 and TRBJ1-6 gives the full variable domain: DSGVTQTPKHLITATGQRVTLRCSPRSGDLSVYWYQQSLDQGLQFLIQYYNGEERAKGNILERFSAQQFPDLHSELNLSSLELGDSALYFCASSVGGAGNSPLHFGNGTRLTVT.